This T cell receptor (beta chain) derives from a study of graft-versus-host responses after intestinal transplantation (TCRdb year 2021). Turning to the overall study: The transplants that recipients got were multivisceral, liver-intestinal, or isolated intestinal. All recipients received anti-thymocyte globulin induction followed by maintenance tacrolimus and steroids for roughly 3 years. After intestinal transplantation, graft-versus-host and host-versus-graft alloreactive T cell clones in the graft, circulation and bone marrow were tracked using bulk TCR-beta CDR3 sequencing. Alloreactive clones were identified by sequencing pre-transplant mixed lymphocyte reaction products and comparing them with unstimulated pre-transplant donor and recipient T cells. Of the 20 to 25 intestinal transplant recipients enrolled in the cohort, one of whom was a retransplant, a few patients without pretransplant specimens were excluded. A peak of at least 4% donor T cells among recipient peripheral blood mononuclear cells was the definition used for donor T cell macrochimerism. Instead of going to the commercial service, samples from a few later patients were sequenced in-house on an Illumina MiSeq and processed with MiXCR. The full study reports these points: Early after transplant, peak levels of circulating GvH clones were associated with declines in HvG clones. Conclusions were limited by the relatively low number and heterogeneity of intestinal transplant patients. GvH clones turned up in recipient bone marrow, with some appearing earlier in ileal mucosa or blood, a pattern consistent with an intestinal mucosal origin. In patients with donor T cell macrochimerism, the allografts had high GvH to HvG T cell clonal ratios.

Per the publication, the time point label means: cells obtained before transplantation from donor or recipient. CD3+CD4+ and CD3+CD8+ populations were FACS-sorted from unstimulated pre-transplant donor and recipient cells taken from spleen or lymph nodes. The CDR3 starts with the cysteine, ends with the phenylalanine, and has 16 residues. Only the CDR3 region is kept as DNA, spanning 48 bases read in frame from base 1. Ends trimmed: V by 4 bases, J by 3 bases; bases unmatched to a gene: 9. CDR1 and CDR2, looked up from the germline V gene, are SGHRS and YFSETQ. About this clone: This clone's antigen is unknown. Base quality data are lacking; no much larger clone is found one base away.

The library was built by means of the immunoSEQ multiplex PCR assay. In most patients, genomic DNA was isolated using the Qiagen DNeasy Blood and Tissue Kit and sent frozen to Adaptive Biotechnologies for TCR sequencing. Adaptive Biotechnologies carried out high-throughput TCR-beta CDR3 sequencing of genomic DNA for most patients. On the study's bioinformatics: Adaptive's ImmunoSEQ software supplied the TCR sequencing data for approximately 18 patients, while MiXCR and VDJtools were used to process a few other patients. To correct CD4 versus CD8 sorting errors, sequences present in both subsets at a frequency ratio below 5:1 were removed. CDR3 nucleotide sequences shared between donor and recipient were removed because the origin of such sequences could not be assigned. To count as alloreactive, a clone needed at least 2-fold expansion over unstimulated cells and a minimum CFSE-low frequency of 0.002% (template counts) or 0.001% (read counts). A clone was considered mappable if detected in the sequenced pre-transplant spleen, lymph node, or MLR CFSE-low populations of the donor or recipient. Cumulative frequency of alloreactive clones was calculated as a percentage of all sequences weighted by copy number. As stored in TCRdb, this immuneACCESS dataset retains in-frame rearrangements with V and J assigned. A fraction of the clones does not appear; measured against another copy, unresolved V genes explain less than half of the discrepancy, and the remainder lacks a known reason. Clonal size and the V and J genes are those of that table, whereas D and trimming came from the DNA. The sample table shows over 55,000 clones, and 84% are seen once. Around 0.37% of the sample is taken by the ten largest.

This sequence was found in a human donor who was the organ donor for an intestinal transplant. Here the sequenced sample was unstimulated CD4+ T cells sorted from spleen or lymph node cells, taken before transplant. The rearranged chain carries TRBV5-1 and TRBJ2-3, and 9 junction bases match TRBD2. The DNA sequence is TGCGCCAGCAGCCTTCAGACTAGCGGTACTACAGATACGCAGTATTTT. Translated, it reads CASSLQTSGTTDTQYF. The variable domain in full, with residues beyond the CDR3 obtained from the reference TRBV5-1 and TRBJ2-3 genes, is KAGVTQTPRYLIKTRGQQVTLSCSPISGHRSVSWYQQTPGQGLQFLFEYFSETQRNKGNFPGRFSGRQFSNSRSEMNVSTLELGDSALYLCASSLQTSGTTDTQYFGPGTRLTVL.